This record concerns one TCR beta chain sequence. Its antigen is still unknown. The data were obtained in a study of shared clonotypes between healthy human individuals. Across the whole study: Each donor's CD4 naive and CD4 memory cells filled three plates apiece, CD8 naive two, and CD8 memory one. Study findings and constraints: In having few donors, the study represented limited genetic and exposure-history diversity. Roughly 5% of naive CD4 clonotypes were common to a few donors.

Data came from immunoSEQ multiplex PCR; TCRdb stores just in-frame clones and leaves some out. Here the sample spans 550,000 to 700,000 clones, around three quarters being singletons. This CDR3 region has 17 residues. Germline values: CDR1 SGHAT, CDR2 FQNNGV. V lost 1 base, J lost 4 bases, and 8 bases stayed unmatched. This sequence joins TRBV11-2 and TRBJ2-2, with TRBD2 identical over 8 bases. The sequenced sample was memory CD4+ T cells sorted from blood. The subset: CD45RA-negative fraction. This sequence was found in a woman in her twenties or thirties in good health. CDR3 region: CASSLVGTRGGTGELFF. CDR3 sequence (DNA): TGTGCCAGCAGCTTAGTCGGGACTAGGGGTGGCACCGGGGAGCTGTTTTTT.